This T cell receptor beta chain came from a study of identical twins. The CDR3 extends over 17 amino acids. The germline V gene encodes CDR1 LGHNA and CDR2 YSLEER. After removal of 2 bases from V and 1 base from J, the junction contained 4 bases not matched to a gene. The table lists this clonotype with many counts. Its antigen is as yet unknown. Study-wide results and limits: Invariant MAIT and iNKT cells could partly confound zero-insertion analyses. Twins' excess sharing was less marked for out-of-frame beta sequences. Some out-of-frame alpha sequences were shared by twins, and these showed excess low generation probability.

The cDNA had a unique molecular identifier and a template-switch universal primer site. TCRdb independently ran MiXCR on the 5' RACE reads; one entry per CDR3 protein. Of 420,000 or so distinct CDR3 sequences in the sample, 18% were seen once. The genes are TRBV4-3 and TRBJ2-5; 13 bases are a match to TRBD2. The receptor comes from a man aged 50 to 60 in good health. The sample taken for sequencing was naive T cells sorted from blood. CDR3: CASSQTGLAGAQETQYF. The CDR3 nucleotides are TGCGCCAGCAGCCAAACTGGACTAGCGGGGGCCCAAGAGACCCAGTACTTC.